The T cell receptor beta chain under discussion was sequenced for a study of blood T cell repertoires in COVID-19. Background on the study: The cDNA or gDNA used as material had been derived from T cells, B-cell-depleted T cells, or PBMCs.

The CDR3 sequence is 16 residues long. Trimming removed 1 base from V and 2 bases from J; junction bases left unmatched: 4. Looked up from germline, CDR1 is KGHDR and CDR2 is SFDVKD. Sequencing was performed with immunoSEQ multiplex PCR; in TCRdb, only in-frame clones are kept and a portion is missing. The repertoire holds 150,000 to 200,000 clones, with 88% as singletons. The TCR comes from a man aged 60-69 years with acute or convalescent COVID-19. The material sequenced was peripheral blood. The V gene is TRBV24-1, the J gene TRBJ2-1; 7 bases agree with TRBD2. CDR3 region: CATSDLASGAYNEQFF. The CDR3 region has the DNA TGTGCCACCAGTGATTTAGCCAGCGGGGCCTACAATGAGCAGTTCTTC.